This passage covers 24 T cell receptor beta chains from one sample sequenced in a study of blood T cell repertoires in COVID-19. Sequencing was performed with immunoSEQ multiplex PCR; in TCRdb, only in-frame clones are kept and a portion is missing. The sample holds roughly 150,000 clones, approximately 90% seen once. The sequencing input was peripheral blood. The receptors originated from a man between 18 and 29 years old with COVID-19, enrolled during active disease.

This clone is a singleton in its sample. The chain's CDR3 is CASKELAGVTDTQYF. The CDR3 coding sequence is TGCGCCAGCAAAGAGCTAGCGGGAGTTACAGATACGCAGTATTTT. The chain combines TRBV5-1 with TRBJ2-3, with 10 bases that match TRBD2. This CDR3 has 15 amino acids. Germline CDR1 and CDR2: SGHRS and YFSETQ. Trimming cost V 6 bases and J 3 bases; bases outside gene matches: 7.

The chain has TRBV28 and TRBJ1-1, with D perhaps matching TRBD1 (5 bases). Germline CDR1 reads MDHEN; CDR2 reads SYDVKM. The CDR3 runs to 16 residues. V gave up 6 bases and J gave up 3 bases, with 20 bases separating them. The DNA of the CDR3 is TGTGCCAGCAGCCTTCGCCGGCGGGGGATATACACTGAAGCTTTCTTT. This encodes CASSLRRRGIYTEAFF.

This rearrangement joins TRBV9 to TRBJ1-3; weak D call: TRBD1 (5 bases). Germline loops: CDR1 SGDLS, CDR2 YYNGEE. The ends were cut back, 4 bases at V and 0 bases at J, with 8 bases in the middle. The CDR3 spans 14 residues. CDR3 nucleotide sequence: TGTGCCAGCAGCAAGGACATCTCTGGAAACACCATATATTTT. This gives the protein CASSKDISGNTIYF.

J is TRBJ1-2 and V is TRBV29-1, with D perhaps TRBD1 (5 bases). The V and J ends lost 3 bases and 12 bases respectively, with 8 bases between them. This CDR3 comprises 9 residues. The V gene's germline CDR1 is SQVTM and CDR2 ANQGSEA. CDR3 in amino acids: CSVDRANTF. The CDR3 DNA sequence: TGCAGCGTTGACAGGGCCAACACCTTC.

This clone was seen once. This chain connects TRBV6-2 or TRBV6-3 to TRBJ2-1, with TRBD2 identical over 10 bases. Germline CDR1 MNHEY, CDR2 SVGEGT. The CDR3 is 16 amino acids. V lost 0 bases and J lost 8; bases outside the gene matches: 7. The CDR3 DNA follows: TGTGCCAGCAGTTACTCACTAGCGGGGCAAATAGATGAGCAGTTCTTC. Amino acids: CASSYSLAGQIDEQFF.

The rearrangement joins TRBV7-3 to TRBJ1-2; D call uncertain. The CDR3 contains 16 residues. Looked up from germline, CDR1 is SGHTA and CDR2 is FQGTGA. V was pared by 0 bases and J by 2 bases, with 13 bases between. The CDR3 loop is CASSLTPGGNNYGYTF. The CDR3, as DNA: TGTGCCAGCAGCTTAACCCCGGGAGGGAACAACTATGGCTACACCTTC.

The chain recombines TRBV14 with TRBJ2-5; 11 bases align to TRBD2. With 2 bases clipped from V and 1 base from J, the junction kept 6 bases outside the gene matches. The germline gives CDR1 SGHDN, CDR2 FVKESK. This CDR3 is built from 17 residues. The CDR3, as DNA: TGTGCCAGCAGCCAATACGTCGGGACTAGCGGCCAAGAGACCCAGTACTTC. Its translation: CASSQYVGTSGQETQYF.

This clone was detected only a few times. This chain joins TRBV18 and TRBJ1-5; D is undetermined. The CDR3 is made up of 14 amino acids. Germline CDR1 and CDR2: KGHSH and LQKENI. V shed 1 base and J shed 4 bases, with 8 bases lying between them. CDR3 sequence: CASSPRGTNQPQHF. CDR3 DNA: TGTGCCAGCTCACCACGAGGAACAAATCAGCCCCAGCATTTT.

This clone was picked up a small number of times. The chain couples TRBV28 to TRBJ2-5; 11 positions match TRBD1. Per germline, CDR1 MDHEN and CDR2 SYDVKM. The CDR3 has 14 amino acids. Trimming removed 8 bases from V and 6 bases from J; junction bases left unmatched: 8. CDR3 in DNA: TGTGCCAGCGTTGGACAGGGGGCGCGGAAGACCCAGTACTTC. It yields the protein CASVGQGARKTQYF.

The V call is TRBV6-4, the J call TRBJ2-2; tentative D call: TRBD1 (5 bases). The germline gives CDR1 MRHNA, CDR2 SNTAGT. The CDR3 has 14 amino acids. V was trimmed by 3 bases and J by 3 bases, leaving 8 bases between them. The CDR3, as DNA: TGTGCCAGCAGTGAAACAGGAGACACCGGGGAGCTGTTTTTT. Translating gives CASSETGDTGELFF.

The genes are TRBV29-1 and TRBJ2-2, with D possibly being TRBD2 (5 bases). The germline V gene has CDR1 SQVTM and CDR2 ANQGSEA. The V end lost 5 bases, the J end lost 0 bases, and 16 bases lay between the germline ends. The CDR3 runs 16 residues. CDR3 sequence: CSVKYLGGSNTGELFF. The CDR3 nucleotides read TGCAGCGTTAAATATCTAGGAGGATCGAACACCGGGGAGCTGTTTTTT.

The chain links TRBV4-3 to TRBJ2-1; weak D call: TRBD2 (6 bases). This CDR3 is 17 amino acids long. V lost 1 base, J lost 0 bases, and 13 bases lay in between. The germline CDR1 and CDR2 sequences are LGHNA and YSLEER. The CDR3 here is CASSQAPRGTSYNEQFF. CDR3 nucleotide sequence: TGCGCCAGCAGCCAAGCCCCCCGCGGGACCTCCTACAATGAGCAGTTCTTC.

This chain joins TRBV6-2 or TRBV6-3 and TRBJ1-2; the D gene is possibly TRBD1 (5 bases). Germline CDR1 MNHEY, CDR2 SVGEGT. V was clipped by 2 bases and J by 4 bases, with 17 bases between them. The CDR3 is 16 amino acids. The CDR3 region is CASSYPQGREVYGYTF. In DNA form, the CDR3 reads TGTGCCAGCAGTTACCCCCAGGGCAGGGAGGTCTATGGCTACACCTTC.

The rearrangement links TRBV7-6 to TRBJ2-5, with 10 bases that match TRBD2. CDR3 length: 15 residues. Trimming cost V 5 bases and J 5 bases; bases outside gene matches: 8. Germline V gives CDR1 SGHVS, CDR2 FNYEAQ. DNA for the CDR3: TGTGCCAGCAGCCCCGCTATAGCGGGAGGCGAGACCCAGTACTTC. Translated: CASSPAIAGGETQYF.

The rearrangement joins TRBV4-3 to TRBJ2-3; D is unresolved. The CDR3 loop spans 15 amino acids. The germline V gene has CDR1 LGHNA and CDR2 YSLEER. V lost 0 bases, J lost 4 bases, and 11 bases lay in between. The CDR3 region is CASSQDRVSPDTQYF. CDR3 nucleotide sequence: TGCGCCAGCAGCCAAGATAGAGTTTCCCCAGATACGCAGTATTTT.

This clone was picked up one time. The genes are TRBV7-2 and TRBJ2-1, with 12 bases identical to TRBD2. The CDR3 is 16 amino acids. Germline values: CDR1 SGHTA, CDR2 FQGNSA. Losses at the gene ends were 3 bases for V and 6 bases for J; bases not matched to a gene: 6. In DNA, the CDR3 is TGTGCCAGCAGCTTGGAGGGACTAGCGGGTTTCAATGAGCAGTTCTTC. It codes for CASSLEGLAGFNEQFF.

V usage is TRBV6-5 and J usage is TRBJ1-2; 8 nucleotides align to TRBD1. V dropped 11 bases and J dropped 1; count of bases not matched to a gene: 9. The CDR3 covers 14 residues. Germline V gene sequence: CDR1 MNHEY, CDR2 SVGAGI. As DNA, the CDR3 is TGTGCCTCCCAGGGGGCCGGAATTAACTATGGCTACACCTTC. Translating gives CASQGAGINYGYTF.

The J gene is TRBJ1-3, the V gene TRBV3-1 (or the pseudogene TRBV3-2), with D perhaps matching TRBD1 (6 bases). The CDR3 spans 16 residues. The ends were cut back, 3 bases at V and 4 bases at J, with 16 bases in the middle. From germline, CDR1 is LGHDT and CDR2 YNNKEL (reference sequence). This CDR3 is CASSHPGHYSGNTIYF. The DNA for the CDR3 is TGTGCCAGCAGCCATCCGGGACATTATTCCGGAAACACCATATATTTT.

In this sample, this clone turned up a few times. The rearrangement joins TRBV6-4 to TRBJ2-3; possible D gene TRBD1, 6 bases. This CDR3 region has 15 residues. Germline loops: CDR1 MRHNA, CDR2 SNTAGT. V was trimmed by 3 bases and J by 4 bases, leaving 14 bases between them. The CDR3 nucleotides are TGTGCCAGCAGTGAATCAGGGGCTGGGGCAGATACGCAGTATTTT. Protein: CASSESGAGADTQYF.

The chain is built from TRBV6-2 or TRBV6-3 and TRBJ2-7, with D unresolved. This CDR3 spans 12 amino acids. The V gene lost 0 bases and the J gene lost 6 bases, with 6 bases spanning the gap. Looked up from germline, CDR1 is MNHEY and CDR2 is SVGEGT. As DNA, the CDR3 is TGTGCCAGCAGTTACTCGACGGGCGAGCAGTACTTC. This translates into CASSYSTGEQYF.

In DNA form, the CDR3 reads TGTGCCAGCAGCAAACTGTTGCGGGGCGGAAATGGCTACACCTTC. It codes for CASSKLLRGGNGYTF. J is TRBJ1-2 and V is TRBV3-1 (or the pseudogene TRBV3-2); TRBD1 might be the D (5 bases). V lost 5 bases to trimming and J lost 6 bases, with 19 bases between them. This CDR3 is built from 15 residues. CDR1 is LGHDT, CDR2 YNNKEL, per germline (reference sequence).

The chain uses TRBV29-1 and TRBJ2-2; D perhaps matches TRBD2 (6 bases). Trimming removed 4 bases from V and 4 bases from J, with 13 bases in between. Germline V gene lookup returns CDR1 SQVTM and CDR2 ANQGSEA. CDR3 length: 14 amino acids. In DNA form, the CDR3 reads TGCAGCGTTGTAGGTGCCGGGAGCACCGGGGAGCTGTTTTTT. Translation gives CSVVGAGSTGELFF.

This clone appeared once. The chain carries TRBV28 and TRBJ2-5; TRBD1 agrees at 9 bases. CDR3 size: 13 residues. The germline V gene has CDR1 MDHEN and CDR2 SYDVKM. V shed 8 bases and J 5 bases; nucleotides not matched to a gene: 6. In nucleotides, the CDR3 is TGTGCCAGCCGCTTACAGGGGGCCGAGACCCAGTACTTC. It yields the protein CASRLQGAETQYF.

The chain combines TRBV7-9 with TRBJ2-1; the match to TRBD2 covers 10 bases. The CDR3 is 18 residues long. Germline trimming cut 7 bases from V and 4 bases from J; bases unmatched to any gene: 16. Germline lookup yields CDR1 SEHNR and CDR2 FQNEAQ (reference sequence). The CDR3 DNA follows: TGTGCCAGCATTCGGACTAGCGGATTCTTACGCGGGTACAATGAGCAGTTCTTC. Protein sequence: CASIRTSGFLRGYNEQFF. The variable domain in full, completed from reference TRBV7-9 and TRBJ2-1, reads DTGVSQNPRHKITKRGQNVTFRCDPISEHNRLYWYRQTLGQGPEFLTYFQNEAQLEKSRLLSDRFSAERPKGSFSTLEIQRTEQGDSAMYLCASIRTSGFLRGYNEQFFGPGTRLTVL.